What follows are 14 T cell receptor beta chains derived from one specimen sequenced in a study of vaccination effects on CD4 cells after COVID-19. Their cognate antigens are unknown. Having been cultured for about ten days, the cells underwent CD4+ T cell isolation. This individual tested PCR-positive for SARS-CoV-2 infection between March and December 2020. Two-dose BNT162b2 or mRNA-1273 vaccination was given to participants. Clones were read by immunoSEQ multiplex PCR, and TCRdb kept only the in-frame ones, dropping some. This table holds about 46,000 clones, about 70% found once. This specimen consisted of CD4+ T cells from PBMCs cultured without peptide, obtained after COVID-19 vaccination. These receptors came from a human donor who had a prior SARS-CoV-2 infection.

V usage is TRBV19 and J usage is TRBJ1-4, with a weak D call TRBD1 (6 bases). The CDR3 extends over 14 amino acids. The V gene lost 7 bases and the J gene lost 8 bases, with 17 bases spanning the gap. Germline lookup yields CDR1 LNHDA and CDR2 SQIVND (reference sequence). CDR3 amino acids: CASTPYRDGEKLFF. The CDR3 DNA follows: TGTGCCAGTACTCCTTACAGGGACGGGGAAAAACTGTTTTTT.

This clone appeared once. This rearrangement joins TRBV3-1 (or the pseudogene TRBV3-2) to TRBJ2-3, with D possibly TRBD1 on 6 matching bases. Looked up from germline, CDR1 is LGHDT and CDR2 is YNNKEL (reference sequence). The length of the CDR3 is 16 residues. Trimming cost V 3 bases and J 1 base, with 14 bases left between them. The CDR3 sequence: CASSQTRGKGTDTQYF. The CDR3 DNA reads as TGTGCCAGCAGCCAGACGAGGGGGAAAGGCACAGATACGCAGTATTTT.

On this clone: This CDR3 is also generated by other DNA sequences in the sample. This chain joins TRBV4-2 and TRBJ2-5; D ambiguous. V was clipped by 0 bases and J by 5 bases, with 7 bases between them. The CDR3 spans 13 residues. CDR1 is LGHNA, CDR2 YNFKEQ, per germline. The CDR3 DNA reads TGTGCCAGCAGCCAAGACCGGCGGGAGACCCAGTACTTC. Its protein product is CASSQDRRETQYF.

The chain uses TRBV12-3 or TRBV12-4 and TRBJ1-4, with D unresolved. The CDR3 spans 13 residues. The V gene lost 2 bases and the J gene lost 5 bases, with 6 bases spanning the gap. Here the CDR3 DNA reads TGTGCCAGCAGTTTACAGGACAATGAAAAACTGTTTTTT. It encodes CASSLQDNEKLFF.

This rearrangement joins TRBV12-3 or TRBV12-4 to TRBJ2-5, with unresolved D. This CDR3 comprises 13 residues. The germline V and J ends were trimmed by 3 bases and 4 bases, with 9 bases remaining between them. The CDR3 DNA sequence: TGTGCCAGCAGTTTCAGTTTGGGAGAGACCCAGTACTTC. It encodes CASSFSLGETQYF.

DNA for the CDR3: TGCGCCAGCAGCCAGTCCGGGCATTTGCGTCTATCCGAGACCCAGTACTTC. Residues: CASSQSGHLRLSETQYF. This chain connects TRBV4-1 to TRBJ2-5, with D uncertain. The V gene lost 3 bases and the J gene lost 5 bases, with 22 bases spanning the gap. Germline values: CDR1 MGHRA, CDR2 YSYEKL. The CDR3 consists of 17 residues.

The rearrangement joins TRBV6-2 or TRBV6-3 to TRBJ1-1; D possibly corresponds to TRBD1 (6 bases). This CDR3 has 13 amino acids. The V gene lost 2 bases and the J gene lost 6 bases, with 10 bases spanning the gap. Germline V gives CDR1 MNHEY, CDR2 SVGEGT. CDR3 residues: CASSYTTGSEAFF. The CDR3 DNA reads TGTGCCAGCAGTTACACGACAGGCTCTGAAGCTTTCTTT.

The CDR3 protein is CASSKAGPETGDEIPYEQYF. The CDR3 DNA reads TGTGCCAGCAGCAAAGCAGGTCCGGAAACAGGTGACGAAATTCCCTACGAGCAGTACTTC. The rearrangement joins TRBV21-1 to TRBJ2-7; TRBD1, the table's D call, lacks a check against the DNA. TRBV21-1 is assigned pseudogene status. This CDR3 is built from 20 residues.

The CDR3 sequence is CASSQFRDGARGYTF. CDR3 bases: TGTGCCAGCAGCCAATTCAGGGACGGTGCGCGCGGCTACACCTTC. The rearrangement links TRBV16 to TRBJ1-2, with D possibly matching TRBD1 (5 bases). V lost 1 base, J lost 8 bases, and 17 bases lay in between. CDR1 is KGHSY, CDR2 FQNENV, per germline. The CDR3 is made up of 15 amino acids.

V gene TRBV4-3 combines with J gene TRBJ2-1, with 7 bases that match TRBD1. Unmatched junction bases numbered 8, after V lost 0 bases and J lost 3 bases. Germline lookup yields CDR1 LGHNA and CDR2 YSLEER. This CDR3 has 17 amino acids. CDR3 coding DNA: TGCGCCAGCAGCCAAGATTTCCCGACAGGGAGCTACAATGAGCAGTTCTTC. Protein product: CASSQDFPTGSYNEQFF.

The V call is TRBV2, the J call TRBJ1-6; perhaps TRBD1 as D (6 bases). The CDR3 length is 16 residues. Per germline, CDR1 SNHLY and CDR2 FYNNEI. Trimming cost V 6 bases and J 9 bases, with 21 bases left between them. CDR3 residues: CASSDPGGARGSPLHF. The CDR3 region has the DNA TGTGCCAGCAGCGACCCGGGGGGGGCCAGAGGTTCACCCCTCCACTTT.

Note on this clone: In the same sample, other DNA sequences code for this CDR3. The gene calls are TRBV2 and TRBJ1-1, with 7 bases identical to TRBD1. V lost 3 bases, J lost 0 bases, and 7 bases stayed unmatched. Germline values: CDR1 SNHLY, CDR2 FYNNEI. This CDR3 is 16 amino acids long. The chain's CDR3 is CASSEGQPSVNTEAFF. In DNA form, the CDR3 reads TGTGCCAGCAGTGAGGGACAGCCGTCGGTGAACACTGAAGCTTTCTTT.

The rearrangement joins TRBV11-3 to TRBJ2-3, with D possibly being TRBD1 (6 bases). V shed 6 bases and J shed 1 base, with 11 bases lying between them. This CDR3 is 14 amino acids long. Germline V CDR1 and CDR2: SGHNT, YENEEA. The CDR3 loop is CASSLDRGTDTQYF. The CDR3 region has the DNA TGTGCCAGCAGTTTGGACAGAGGCACAGATACGCAGTATTTT.

V gene TRBV18 combines with J gene TRBJ2-7; D remains ambiguous. This CDR3 spans 14 amino acids. Per the germline V gene, CDR1 is KGHSH and CDR2 is LQKENI. Between the trimmed V and J ends, which lost 4 bases and 2 bases, there was a span of 12 bases. The CDR3 bases are TGTGCCAGCTCACACACAGAACCCCCCTACGAGCAGTACTTC. As protein: CASSHTEPPYEQYF.